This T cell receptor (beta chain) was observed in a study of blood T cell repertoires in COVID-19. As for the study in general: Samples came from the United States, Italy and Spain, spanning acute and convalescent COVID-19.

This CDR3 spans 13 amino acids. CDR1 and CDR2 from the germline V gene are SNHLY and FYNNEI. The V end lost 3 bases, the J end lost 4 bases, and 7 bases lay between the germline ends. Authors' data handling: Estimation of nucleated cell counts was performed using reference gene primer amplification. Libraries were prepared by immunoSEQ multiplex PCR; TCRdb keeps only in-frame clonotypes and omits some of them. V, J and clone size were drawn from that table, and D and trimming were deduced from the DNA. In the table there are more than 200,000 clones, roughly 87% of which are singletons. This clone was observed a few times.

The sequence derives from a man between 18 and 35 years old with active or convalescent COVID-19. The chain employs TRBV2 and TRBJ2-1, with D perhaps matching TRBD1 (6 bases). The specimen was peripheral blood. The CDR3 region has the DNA TGTGCCAGCAGTGATGGACAGTACAATGAGCAGTTCTTC. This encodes CASSDGQYNEQFF.